The rows below give T cell receptor beta chains drawn from one sample of a study of vaccination and CD4 T cells after COVID-19. TCRdb called the PCR reads again in MiXCR, with one record for every CDR3 protein. This table has some 17,000 distinct CDR3 sequences, under 55% appearing once. These TCRs' antigens remain unknown. Sequencing was performed on CD4+ T cells from blood, cultured in vitro, taken before SARS-CoV-2 vaccination. Source of these receptors: a human donor who received a COVID-19 vaccine. Both conserved end residues are part of each CDR3. Fields, in order: J gene, V gene, CDR3 protein.

TRBJ2-1 | TRBV6-5 | CASSYPDQGGFYNEQFF
TRBJ2-7 | TRBV6-5 | CASSYSSFQGDEQYF
TRBJ2-2 | TRBV19 | CASRVGGTDTGELFF
TRBJ1-5 | TRBV19 | CASTRQDHQPQHF
TRBJ2-3 | TRBV6-2/TRBV6-3 | CASTLLAGATDTQYF
TRBJ2-5 | TRBV24-1 | CATRGQGEETQYF
TRBJ2-3 | TRBV7-9 | CASSLGVGGTHTDTQYF
TRBJ1-2 | TRBV18 | CASSPGQNLVYGYTF
TRBJ2-1 | TRBV20-1 | CSARDMGTSSHEQFF
TRBJ2-3 | TRBV12-3/TRBV12-4 | CASTQSGLGRTDTQYF
TRBJ2-6 | TRBV6-2/TRBV6-3 | CASSSAGGRGWTVGANVLTF
TRBJ2-1 | TRBV5-1 | CASSLAGTPRANEQFF
TRBJ2-2 | TRBV27 | CASSLYGELFF
TRBJ2-5 | TRBV30 | CAWSQGIRETQYF
TRBJ2-2 | TRBV2 | CASSVTGTGELFF
TRBJ1-1 | TRBV7-3 | CASSLGATEAFF
TRBJ2-5 | TRBV20-1 | CSARAGGLQETQYF
TRBJ2-3 | TRBV20-1 | CSARLKGFIADTQYF
TRBJ1-2 | TRBV23-1 | CASIDRGRDGYTF
TRBJ1-2 | TRBV20-1 | CSAREEGRDYGYTF
TRBJ2-3 | TRBV18 | CASSPLVNGGRTDTQYF
TRBJ1-2 | TRBV29-1 | CSASRGGVNGYTF
TRBJ2-1 | TRBV20-1 | CSAGGGAHNEQFF
TRBJ2-7 | TRBV18 | CASSPEGGEQYF
TRBJ2-1 | TRBV6-5 | CASSYSVGASYNEQFF
TRBJ2-3 | TRBV5-1 | CASSLEPAQQDTQYF
TRBJ1-3 | TRBV27 | CASSNGQGTPYSGNTIYF